The 25 T cell receptor beta chains listed next were all sequenced from one sample in a study of post-analysis software for immune sequencing data. Overall study results and limits: Elevated frequency relative to controls characterized roughly 5 TRBV segments in patients, TRBV5-6, TRBV5-1 and TRBV20-1 among them.

No antigen is known for these receptors. Presence of unique molecular identifiers characterized the TCR beta cDNA libraries. In TCRdb, the PCR reads were re-called with MiXCR into one record per CDR3 protein. The sample includes fewer than 600,000 distinct CDR3 sequences, 40% to 55% of them seen just once. The sample comprised blood. The receptors come from a girl between 10 and 17 years old with multiple sclerosis.

This clonotype appeared once. The chain recombines TRBV3-1 with TRBJ1-1; 7 bases align to TRBD1. This CDR3 comprises 15 residues. J was trimmed by 1 base and V by 1 base; bases with no gene match: 3. Germline CDR1 is LGHDT and CDR2 is YNNKEL (reference sequence). The CDR3 DNA reads as TGTGCCAGCAGCCAAGGGACAGGATCGAACACTGAAGCTTTCTTT. Its protein product is CASSQGTGSNTEAFF.

This clonotype was observed a few times. This rearrangement joins TRBV12-3 or TRBV12-4 to TRBJ1-5, with 7 nucleotides matching TRBD1. The CDR3 is 16 amino acids. V shed 3 bases, J shed 3 bases, and the junction held 8 bases outside the gene matches. The CDR3 region is CASSFAGQPHNQPQHF. The CDR3 nucleotides read TGTGCCAGCAGTTTCGCGGGACAGCCACACAATCAGCCCCAGCATTTT.

V usage is TRBV14 and J usage is TRBJ1-1; 10 positions agree with TRBD1. Per germline, CDR1 SGHDN and CDR2 FVKESK. The CDR3 runs 16 residues. V shed 4 bases and J 8 bases; nucleotides not matched to a gene: 13. The CDR3 reads CASSPQKRDRGSEAFF. DNA for the CDR3: TGTGCCAGCAGCCCCCAAAAGCGGGACAGGGGTTCCGAAGCTTTCTTT.

CDR3 nucleotide sequence: TGTGCCAGCAGCCAAGGGGGCCTTAGCGGGAGCAATGAGCAGTTCTTC. This encodes CASSQGGLSGSNEQFF. The chain recombines TRBV3-1 with TRBJ2-1; 9 bases are shared with TRBD2. This CDR3 has 16 amino acids. In germline, CDR1 is LGHDT, CDR2 YNNKEL (reference sequence). J was trimmed by 6 bases and V by 1 base; bases with no gene match: 7.

V gene TRBV12-5 combines with J gene TRBJ2-3; 10 nucleotides align to TRBD1. The CDR3 has 16 amino acids. In germline, CDR1 is LGHNT, CDR2 FRNRAP. V lost 2 bases and J lost 3; bases outside the gene matches: 5. The CDR3, as DNA: TGTGCTAGTGGTTTGACTTGGACAGGGGGTACAGATACGCAGTATTTT. It encodes CASGLTWTGGTDTQYF.

Points on this clonotype: A read error may produce the germline difference seen at one junction end. The chain couples TRBV12-3 or TRBV12-4 to TRBJ2-4; possibly TRBD2 for D (6 bases). The CDR3 runs to 14 residues. CDR3 residues: CASSPLGGADIQDF. Here the CDR3 DNA reads TGTGCCAGCAGTCCCCTCGGAGGGGCGGACATTCAGGACTTC.

The V gene is TRBV11-1, the J gene TRBJ2-1; the match to TRBD2 covers 15 bases. Germline-derived CDR1 and CDR2 are SGHAT and FQDESV (reference sequence). The V segment lost 3 bases and the J segment 0 bases; nucleotides outside the gene matches: 12. CDR3 length: 21 amino acids. The CDR3 DNA reads as TGTGCCAGCAGCTTGGTCCTACCAGGGACTAGCGGGAGGAGCTCCTACAATGAGCAGTTCTTC. This sequence encodes CASSLVLPGTSGRSSYNEQFF.

There are a few counts of this clonotype. This chain uses TRBV13 with TRBJ2-5; D is unresolved. The CDR3 contains 14 residues. Trimming shortened V by 0 bases and J by 5 bases, and 10 bases separated the two germline ends. The germline CDR1 and CDR2 sequences are PRHDT and FYEKMQ (reference sequence). In nucleotides, the CDR3 is TGTGCCAGCAGCTTAGGGCCCCTCGGGGAGACCCAGTACTTC. This codes for CASSLGPLGETQYF.

V and J are TRBV2 and TRBJ2-1, with TRBD2 identical over 11 bases. Germline V lookup: CDR1 SNHLY, CDR2 FYNNEI. V lost 6 bases, J lost 9 bases, and 16 bases stayed unmatched. This CDR3 spans 17 amino acids. The CDR3 sequence: CASRVLAGGRFFTEQFF. The DNA of the CDR3 is TGTGCCAGCAGAGTGCTAGCGGGGGGCAGGTTTTTCACTGAGCAGTTCTTC.

The chain couples TRBV20-1 to TRBJ2-1; 8 bases are shared with TRBD2. TRBJ2-7 explains the end of the DNA better; the J call may be wrong. The CDR3 contains 14 residues. Germline loops: CDR1 DFQATT, CDR2 SNEGSKA (reference sequence). The CDR3 DNA sequence: TGCAGTGCTCATAGCGGGACCAGGGAGTACGAGCAGTACTTC. Translated, it gives CSAHSGTREYEQYF.

The sample holds a few counts of this clonotype. The chain has TRBV6-5 and TRBJ2-1; possibly TRBD2 for D (5 bases). In germline, CDR1 is MNHEY, CDR2 SVGAGI. The germline V and J ends were trimmed by 5 bases and 4 bases, with 15 bases remaining between them. CDR3 length: 15 residues. This CDR3 reads CASSPVEVAYNEQFF. As DNA, the CDR3 is TGTGCCAGCAGTCCGGTGGAGGTAGCGTACAATGAGCAGTTCTTC.

This chain links TRBV5-1 with TRBJ2-7; no reliable D call. The germline V and J ends were trimmed by 2 bases and 2 bases, with 17 bases remaining between them. CDR1 SGHRS and CDR2 YFSETQ come from the germline V gene. This CDR3 is built from 16 residues. CDR3 nucleotides: TGCGCCAGCAGCTTAAGGGTGGGGAAAAGGGCCTACGAGCAGTACTTC. It translates to CASSLRVGKRAYEQYF.

The table lists this clonotype with a few counts. V and J are TRBV6-2 or TRBV6-3 and TRBJ2-7; no firm D call. Trimming took off 2 bases at V and 4 bases at J, with 12 bases between the two ends. This CDR3 has 14 residues. The V gene's germline CDR1 is MNHEY and CDR2 SVGEGT. The CDR3 reads CASSYLPDTYEQYF. The CDR3 region has the DNA TGTGCCAGCAGTTACCTGCCAGACACATACGAGCAGTACTTC.

This chain joins TRBV4-1 and TRBJ2-3; unclear D gene. Trimming removed 1 base from V and 4 bases from J, with 3 bases in between. Germline-derived CDR1 and CDR2 are MGHRA and YSYEKL. There are 12 residues in the CDR3. The CDR3 region is CASSQAADTQYF. The CDR3 DNA sequence: TGCGCCAGCAGCCAAGCTGCAGATACGCAGTATTTT.

The chain recombines TRBV5-1 with TRBJ2-7; the D call may be TRBD1 or TRBD2 (5 bases each). CDR3 size: 13 residues. The germline V gene encodes CDR1 SGHRS and CDR2 YFSETQ. Deletions cut 4 bases from V and 4 bases from J, with 12 bases between. CDR3 sequence: CASSVGRTYEQYF. CDR3 in DNA: TGCGCCAGCAGCGTGGGACGGACATACGAGCAGTACTTC.

This clonotype turned up a few times. The chain recombines TRBV9 with TRBJ2-7, with 7 bases identical to TRBD1. Trimming removed 0 bases from V and 0 bases from J; junction bases left unmatched: 3. The CDR3 has 15 residues. Germline V gene lookup returns CDR1 SGDLS and CDR2 YYNGEE. DNA of the CDR3: TGTGCCAGCAGCGTAGACACAGGGGTCTCCTACGAGCAGTACTTC. This gives the protein CASSVDTGVSYEQYF.

The CDR3, as DNA: TGCAGTGCTACCGGGACTAGCGGGAGCCGCGGGGAGCAGTTCTTC. Residues: CSATGTSGSRGEQFF. The chain links TRBV20-1 to TRBJ2-1, with 14 bases that match TRBD2. The CDR3 contains 15 residues. The J segment lost 10 bases and the V segment lost 4 bases, leaving 9 bases of the junction unmatched. Germline-derived CDR1 and CDR2 are DFQATT and SNEGSKA (reference sequence).

CDR3 sequence: CASSQFTSTEAFF. Here the CDR3 DNA reads TGTGCCAGCAGCCAGTTCACAAGCACTGAAGCTTTCTTT. The chain employs TRBV3-1 and TRBJ1-1; D remains ambiguous. Between the trimmed V and J ends, which lost 3 bases and 4 bases, there was a span of 9 bases. The CDR3 contains 13 residues. From germline, CDR1 is LGHDT and CDR2 YNNKEL (reference sequence).

The chain recombines TRBV7-9 with TRBJ1-4, with D perhaps matching TRBD1 (5 bases). Trimming stripped 6 bases from V and 7 bases from J, with 9 bases between. There are 12 residues in the CDR3. From germline, CDR1 is SEHNR and CDR2 FQNEAQ (reference sequence). The CDR3 is CASRRQGEKLFF. The CDR3 region has the DNA TGTGCCAGCAGGCGCCAGGGTGAAAAACTGTTTTTT.

In its sample, this clonotype was seen a few times. The rearrangement joins TRBV15 to TRBJ2-7, with a weak D call TRBD1 (6 bases). Germline V lookup: CDR1 LNHNV, CDR2 YYDKDF (reference sequence). This CDR3 has 20 residues. Trimming shortened V by 0 bases and J by 0 bases, and 24 bases separated the two germline ends. CDR3 residues: CATSRDSGRGVLPSSYEQYF. CDR3 DNA sequence: TGTGCCACCAGCAGAGATTCAGGCAGGGGCGTCCTCCCTAGCTCCTACGAGCAGTACTTC. Supplemented by reference TRBV15 and TRBJ2-7, the full variable domain reads DAMVIQNPRYQVTQFGKPVTLSCSQTLNHNVMYWYQQKSSQAPKLLFHYYDKDFNNEADTPDNFQSRRPNTSFCFLDIRSPGLGDTAMYLCATSRDSGRGVLPSSYEQYFGPGTRLTVT.

The genes are TRBV12-5 and TRBJ2-7, with 9 bases that match TRBD1. Germline V gene data show CDR1 as LGHNT and CDR2 as FRNRAP. Trimming at V came to 11 bases and at J to 1 base, leaving 9 bases not matched to a gene. The CDR3 runs 14 residues. The CDR3 DNA reads as TGTGCTCCCCCGCGGGACAGGGCTTCCTACGAGCAGTACTTC. Its protein product is CAPPRDRASYEQYF.

J is TRBJ2-7 and V is TRBV18; D is possibly TRBD1 (7 bases). The germline CDR1 and CDR2 sequences are KGHSH and LQKENI. The CDR3 length is 12 residues. The germline V and J ends were trimmed by 6 bases and 7 bases, with 13 bases remaining between them. Here the CDR3 reads CASSPAGGEQYF. In nucleotides, the CDR3 is TGTGCCAGCTCTCCAGCAGGGGGGGAGCAGTACTTC.

The V gene is TRBV12-3 or TRBV12-4, the J gene TRBJ2-1, with TRBD2 as a possible D gene (5 bases). The CDR3 length is 12 residues. Trimming stripped 3 bases from V and 10 bases from J, with 10 bases between. Here the CDR3 reads CASSFSDWEQFF. For the CDR3, the DNA is TGTGCCAGCAGTTTTAGCGATTGGGAGCAGTTCTTC.

The genes are TRBV9 and TRBJ2-7; either TRBD1 or TRBD2 may fit D (5 bases each). Germline V CDR1 and CDR2: SGDLS, YYNGEE. The CDR3 has 14 residues. Trimming removed 0 bases at V and 6 bases at J, with 13 bases between. CDR3 sequence reads: CASSVGDHGVEQYF. CDR3 nucleotide sequence: TGTGCCAGCAGCGTAGGGGACCATGGAGTCGAGCAGTACTTC. Full variable domain (outside the CDR3, taken from reference TRBV9 and TRBJ2-7): DSGVTQTPKHLITATGQRVTLRCSPRSGDLSVYWYQQSLDQGLQFLIQYYNGEERAKGNILERFSAQQFPDLHSELNLSSLELGDSALYFCASSVGDHGVEQYFGPGTRLTVT.

This clonotype was seen a handful of times. The chain has TRBV9 and TRBJ1-2, with D perhaps matching TRBD1 (5 bases). Germline-derived CDR1 and CDR2 are SGDLS and YYNGEE. The length of the CDR3 is 16 residues. V was cut by 2 bases and J by 1 base, with 15 bases left in between. The CDR3 is CASSVPRDGYNYGYTF. The CDR3 DNA is TGTGCCAGCAGCGTCCCCCGGGACGGGTATAACTATGGCTACACCTTC.